The 28 T cell receptor beta chains below come from one sample, sequenced in a study of beta chain features in type 1 diabetes. Findings of the study overall: In every one of the four CD4+ subsets, TCRB CDR3s were moderately but significantly shorter in Type 1 diabetes patients.

Since all of the isolated RNA was reverse transcribed, expressed TCRB transcripts were what got sequenced. Assay used: immunoSEQ multiplex PCR; TCRdb lists only in-frame clones, some missing. The table includes some 350,000 clones, about 13% detected once. These receptors' targets are unknown. Sequenced material: naive CD4+ T cells from blood. These TCRs come from a woman aged 18-29 years with type 1 diabetes.

The chain links TRBV13 to TRBJ2-5; possible D gene TRBD1, 5 bases. CDR3 length: 13 amino acids. Trimming left V 5 bases short and J 2 bases short, with 9 bases between. Germline lookup yields CDR1 PRHDT and CDR2 FYEKMQ (reference sequence). The CDR3 bases are TGTGCCAGCAGCCCAAGGGGTCAAGAGACCCAGTACTTC. This gives the protein CASSPRGQETQYF.

The sample holds a few counts of this clone. This sequence joins TRBV9 and TRBJ2-3; D is perhaps TRBD1 (5 bases). V shed 0 bases and J shed 1 base, with 12 bases lying between them. This CDR3 is built from 16 residues. Germline V CDR1 and CDR2: SGDLS, YYNGEE. CDR3 nucleotides: TGTGCCAGCAGCGTAGGGGGCAGCTACGGCACAGATACGCAGTATTTT. Encoded protein: CASSVGGSYGTDTQYF.

J is TRBJ2-1 and V is TRBV7-9, with TRBD2 matching 15 bases. The CDR3 extends over 15 amino acids. Germline-derived CDR1 and CDR2 are SEHNR and FQNEAQ (reference sequence). The V segment lost 5 bases and the J segment 7 bases; nucleotides outside the gene matches: 3. In nucleotides, the CDR3 is TGTGCCAGCAGCCCCGGACTAGCGGGAGGGAATGAGCAGTTCTTC. Protein sequence: CASSPGLAGGNEQFF.

J is TRBJ1-4 and V is TRBV25-1; a weak D match, TRBD1 (5 bases). The V gene's germline CDR1 is MGHDK and CDR2 SYGVNS. The CDR3 has 14 amino acids. The germline V and J ends were trimmed by 3 bases and 5 bases, with 10 bases remaining between them. The CDR3 DNA sequence: TGTGCCAGCAGTGACTGGACAAAAAATGAAAAACTGTTTTTT. This codes for CASSDWTKNEKLFF.

The rearrangement uses TRBV30 and TRBJ2-1, with 8 bases aligning to TRBD1. Germline V gene sequence: CDR1 GTSNPN, CDR2 SVGIG (reference sequence). CDR3 length: 11 amino acids. V lost 5 bases, J lost 7 bases, and 1 base stayed unmatched. The CDR3 DNA follows: TGTGCCTGGGGGGACAGGAATGAGCAGTTCTTC. Its protein is CAWGDRNEQFF.

The gene calls are TRBV9 and TRBJ2-7; tentative D call: TRBD1 (5 bases). Germline V gene sequence: CDR1 SGDLS, CDR2 YYNGEE. This CDR3 region has 14 residues. V was trimmed by 0 bases and J by 3 bases, leaving 10 bases between them. CDR3 nucleotides: TGTGCCAGCAGCGTAGCGGCAGGGTTCTACGAGCAGTACTTC. Residues: CASSVAAGFYEQYF.

This clone has a handful of counts. The J gene is TRBJ2-3, the V gene TRBV20-1; D is uncertain. This CDR3 is built from 11 residues. Germline-derived CDR1 and CDR2 are DFQATT and SNEGSKA (reference sequence). The ends were cut back, 6 bases at V and 6 bases at J, with 10 bases in the middle. For the CDR3, the DNA is TGCAGTGCGAATTCAGCGGATACGCAGTATTTT. It is translated as CSANSADTQYF.

The chain employs TRBV9 and TRBJ2-6; D is unresolved. The CDR3 is 16 amino acids. Germline V gene data show CDR1 as SGDLS and CDR2 as YYNGEE. Trimming removed 4 bases from V and 0 bases from J, with 11 bases in between. CDR3 residues: CASSRLPGSGANVLTF. In DNA form, the CDR3 reads TGTGCCAGCAGCCGTCTACCAGGCTCTGGGGCCAACGTCCTGACTTTC.

The chain recombines TRBV2 with TRBJ1-1; 7 positions match TRBD1. V gave up 6 bases and J gave up 0 bases; unmatched junction bases: 7. Germline CDR1 reads SNHLY; CDR2 reads FYNNEI. The CDR3 covers 15 residues. The CDR3 bases are TGTGCCAGCAGAACGGACAGGAGTTTGAACACTGAAGCTTTCTTT. Its protein is CASRTDRSLNTEAFF.

This clone has only a few counts. The rearrangement links TRBV5-5 to TRBJ1-2; 9 bases align to TRBD1. The CDR3 has 16 residues. The V gene's germline CDR1 is SGHKS and CDR2 YYEKEE (reference sequence). The V and J ends lost 6 bases and 8 bases, in that order; junction bases with no gene match: 17. The CDR3 is CASTTSPGTGTGGYTF. The CDR3 region has the DNA TGTGCCAGCACAACGAGTCCCGGGACAGGGACGGGCGGCTACACCTTC.

The chain has TRBV2 and TRBJ2-4; D is possibly TRBD1 (5 bases). This CDR3 is 14 amino acids long. CDR1 is SNHLY, CDR2 FYNNEI, per germline. Trimming removed 2 bases from V and 4 bases from J, with 9 bases in between. The CDR3 reads CASSERQGKNIQYF. As DNA, the CDR3 is TGTGCCAGCAGTGAAAGGCAGGGTAAAAACATTCAGTACTTC.

The chain is built from TRBV14 and TRBJ2-6; D gene ambiguous. CDR3 length: 13 amino acids. The V end lost 10 bases, the J end lost 0 bases, and 7 bases lay between the germline ends. Germline V lookup: CDR1 SGHDN, CDR2 FVKESK. The CDR3 loop reads CATQFSGANVLTF. CDR3 in DNA: TGTGCCACCCAGTTCTCTGGGGCCAACGTCCTGACTTTC.

In this sample, this clone turned up a few times. The chain recombines TRBV5-1 with TRBJ2-7; 10 nucleotides align to TRBD1. Germline V gene data show CDR1 as SGHRS and CDR2 as YFSETQ. V trimming: 4 bases; J trimming: 2 bases; junction bases outside the gene matches: 6. CDR3 length equals 15 residues. Written as DNA, the CDR3 is TGCGCCAGCAGCCCGGGGGGGACAGGGGCCTACGAGCAGTACTTC. This codes for CASSPGGTGAYEQYF.

The sample holds a few counts of this clone. This sequence joins TRBV2 and TRBJ1-2; 8 bases agree with TRBD1. The germline CDR1 and CDR2 sequences are SNHLY and FYNNEI. CDR3 length: 14 amino acids. V lost 5 bases, J lost 5 bases, and 7 bases stayed unmatched. DNA of the CDR3: TGTGCCAGCAGTCGACAGGGGAACCTATATGGCTACACCTTC. Protein product: CASSRQGNLYGYTF. Combining the CDR3 with reference TRBV2 and TRBJ1-2 gives the whole variable domain EPEVTQTPSHQVTQMGQEVILRCVPISNHLYFYWYRQILGQKVEFLVSFYNNEISEKSEIFDDQFSVERPDGSNFTLKIRSTKLEDSAMYFCASSRQGNLYGYTFGSGTRLTVV.

There are a few counts of this clone. This chain connects TRBV5-1 to TRBJ2-7; the D gene is possibly TRBD2 (5 bases). The CDR3 contains 17 residues. The germline V and J ends were trimmed by 0 bases and 0 bases, with 16 bases remaining between them. Germline loops: CDR1 SGHRS, CDR2 YFSETQ. The CDR3 here is CASSLVLRRDSSYEQYF. In DNA, the CDR3 is TGCGCCAGCAGCTTGGTACTACGACGGGATTCCTCCTACGAGCAGTACTTC. Full variable domain (rest looked up from reference TRBV5-1 and TRBJ2-7): KAGVTQTPRYLIKTRGQQVTLSCSPISGHRSVSWYQQTPGQGLQFLFEYFSETQRNKGNFPGRFSGRQFSNSRSEMNVSTLELGDSALYLCASSLVLRRDSSYEQYFGPGTRLTVT.

The J gene is TRBJ2-7, the V gene TRBV19; 10 nucleotides align to TRBD2. The CDR3 is made up of 14 amino acids. CDR1 is LNHDA and CDR2 is SQIVND in the germline V gene (reference sequence). The ends lost 5 bases at V and 2 bases at J; junction bases unmatched: 3. The CDR3 region has the DNA TGTGCCAGTAGTCCAGCGGGAGGGCCCTACGAGCAGTACTTC. Translation gives CASSPAGGPYEQYF.

The chain uses TRBV29-1 and TRBJ2-7, with a weak D call TRBD1 (6 bases). Trimming removed 3 bases from V and 3 bases from J, with 18 bases in between. The germline V gene encodes CDR1 SQVTM and CDR2 ANQGSEA. This CDR3 region has 15 residues. The CDR3 is CSVDWPGEIVYEQYV. CDR3 DNA: TGCAGCGTTGATTGGCCAGGGGAGATTGTCTACGAGCAGTACGTC.

The rearrangement links TRBV7-9 to TRBJ1-2; 8 nucleotides line up with TRBD1. This CDR3 comprises 14 residues. V was pared by 5 bases and J by 6 bases, with 8 bases of the junction left unmatched. Looked up from germline, CDR1 is SEHNR and CDR2 is FQNEAQ (reference sequence). The CDR3 protein is CASSPGQGRNGYTF. The CDR3 nucleotides are TGTGCCAGCAGCCCCGGACAGGGTAGGAATGGCTACACCTTC.

The CDR3 DNA sequence: TGTGCCACCAGCCCCGTCGCCAACTTCGGTCAGCCCCAGCATTTT. Its translation: CATSPVANFGQPQHF. The chain has TRBV15 and TRBJ1-5; D is undetermined. The CDR3 is 15 residues long. V was pared by 5 bases and J by 6 bases, with 17 bases between. Germline CDR1 and CDR2: LNHNV and YYDKDF (reference sequence).

The gene calls are TRBV30 and TRBJ1-4; D is ambiguous. The CDR3 is 15 amino acids. V was trimmed by 0 bases and J by 7 bases, leaving 15 bases between them. Germline CDR1 is GTSNPN and CDR2 is SVGIG (reference sequence). The CDR3 bases are TGTGCCTGGAGTGTACAATTGATCGGCGGTGAAAAACTGTTTTTT. Amino acids: CAWSVQLIGGEKLFF.

This clone has just a few counts. The rearrangement uses TRBV11-2 and TRBJ1-1; TRBD1 might be the D (5 bases). This CDR3 has 12 residues. V lost 5 bases and J lost 9, with 13 bases in between. Germline CDR1 and CDR2: SGHAT and FQNNGV. This CDR3 reads CASSPDSPQAFF. The CDR3 nucleotides are TGTGCCAGCAGCCCTGACAGTCCTCAAGCTTTCTTT.

This clone has more than one count but fewer than ten. The V call is TRBV10-3, the J call TRBJ2-7; TRBD1 matches 7 bases. Looked up from germline, CDR1 is ENHRY and CDR2 is SYGVKD. The CDR3 has 14 residues. Losses at the gene ends were 2 bases for V and 2 bases for J; bases not matched to a gene: 3. CDR3 sequence reads: CAISETGDPYEQYF. As DNA, the CDR3 is TGTGCCATCAGTGAGACAGGGGACCCCTACGAGCAGTACTTC.

A single count supports this clone. The CDR3 sequence is CASSLAPGRSVDEQYF. The CDR3 nucleotides read TGTGCCAGCAGCTTAGCCCCGGGAAGAAGTGTGGACGAGCAGTACTTC. V usage is TRBV7-9 and J usage is TRBJ2-7, with D possibly matching TRBD2 (5 bases). Germline V CDR1 and CDR2: SEHNR, FQNEAQ (reference sequence). The germline V and J ends were trimmed by 0 bases and 5 bases, with 17 bases remaining between them. The CDR3 totals 16 residues.

The chain has TRBV7-2 and TRBJ2-7; D is undetermined. This CDR3 has 11 amino acids. Germline lookup yields CDR1 SGHTA and CDR2 FQGNSA. V lost 5 bases and J lost 3, with 5 bases in between. CDR3 protein: CASSLNYEQYF. The CDR3 nucleotides read TGTGCCAGCAGCCTAAACTACGAGCAGTACTTC.

This clone turned up a few times. V usage is TRBV11-2 and J usage is TRBJ2-5, with TRBD2 matching over 9 bases. The CDR3 extends over 13 amino acids. Per germline, CDR1 SGHAT and CDR2 FQNNGV. J lost 3 bases, V lost 6 bases, and 2 bases had no gene match. The CDR3 coding sequence is TGTGCCAGCAGTATAGCGGGAGAAGAGACCCAGTACTTC. It specifies CASSIAGEETQYF.

This clone was counted between two and nine times. The CDR3: CASSLGLAGLGEQYF. In nucleotides, the CDR3 is TGCGCCAGCAGCTTGGGACTAGCGGGGCTGGGGGAGCAGTACTTC. The chain uses TRBV5-1 and TRBJ2-7; 11 positions agree with TRBD2. J was trimmed by 7 bases and V by 0 bases; bases with no gene match: 6. CDR3 length: 15 amino acids. The germline CDR1 and CDR2 sequences are SGHRS and YFSETQ.

The chain is built from TRBV18 and TRBJ2-4; D unresolved. Germline V gene lookup returns CDR1 KGHSH and CDR2 LQKENI. The CDR3 has 13 residues. The V end lost 3 bases, the J end lost 1 base, and 4 bases lay between the germline ends. CDR3: CASSPGAKNIQYF. The CDR3 DNA follows: TGTGCCAGCTCACCTGGCGCCAAAAACATTCAGTACTTC.

The rearrangement joins TRBV30 to TRBJ2-7, with a tentative D call TRBD2 (6 bases). V lost 0 bases to trimming and J lost 4 bases, with 22 bases between them. CDR1 and CDR2 (germline): GTSNPN, SVGIG (reference sequence). The CDR3 sequence is 17 residues long. The CDR3 loop reads CAWSVRAWREDSYEQYF. The CDR3 DNA reads TGTGCCTGGAGTGTACGCGCGTGGCGGGAAGACTCGTACGAGCAGTACTTC.